This TCR beta chain came from a study of blood T cell repertoires in COVID-19. Across the study: The origin of the acute and convalescent COVID-19 samples was the United States, Italy and Spain. T cells, B-cell-depleted T cells, or PBMCs provided the cDNA or gDNA that served as material.

As processed by the authors: Amplification of reference gene primers provided the estimated nucleated cell counts. Data came from immunoSEQ multiplex PCR; TCRdb stores just in-frame clones and leaves some out. The DNA was the basis for D and trimming; V, J and clone size are from that table. The sample includes roughly 140,000 clones, around 80% of them seen just once. Trimming took 4 bases from V and 3 from J; bases not matched to a gene: 0. The CDR3 is 13 residues long. CDR1 and CDR2 from the germline V gene are SGHVS and FQNEAQ. The sequenced material came from peripheral blood. V and J are TRBV7-8 and TRBJ2-1; TRBD1 matches 7 bases. The sequence was collected from a woman between 50 and 59 years old with acute or convalescent COVID-19. CDR3 nucleotide sequence: TGTGCCAGCAGCTGGGACAGCTACAATGAGCAGTTCTTC. Translation gives CASSWDSYNEQFF.